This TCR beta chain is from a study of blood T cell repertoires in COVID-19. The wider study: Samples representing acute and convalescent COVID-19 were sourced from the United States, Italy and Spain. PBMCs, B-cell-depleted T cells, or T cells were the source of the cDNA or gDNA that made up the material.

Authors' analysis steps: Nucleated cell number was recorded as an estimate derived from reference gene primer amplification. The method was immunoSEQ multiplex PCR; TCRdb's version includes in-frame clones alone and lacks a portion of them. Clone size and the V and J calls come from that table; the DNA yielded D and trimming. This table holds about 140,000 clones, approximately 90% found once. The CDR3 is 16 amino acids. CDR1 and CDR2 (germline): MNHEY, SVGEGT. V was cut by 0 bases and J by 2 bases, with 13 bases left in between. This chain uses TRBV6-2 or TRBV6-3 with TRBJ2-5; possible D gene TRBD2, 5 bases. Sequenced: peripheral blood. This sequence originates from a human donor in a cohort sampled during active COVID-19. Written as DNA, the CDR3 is TGTGCCAGCAGTTACTCGAACTTCGAGGGTCAAGAGACCCAGTACTTC. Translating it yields CASSYSNFEGQETQYF.